These 2 T cell receptor beta chains share one sample of origin, sequenced in a study of blood T cells in healthy people across ages. With a J-beta primer mix and a sample-barcoded 5' primer, a second PCR ran roughly 6 to 11 cycles. TCRdb used MiXCR to reprocess the 5' RACE reads, holding one entry per CDR3 protein. The sample contains more than 800,000 distinct CDR3 sequences, around 30% of which appear only once. Material for sequencing was blood. The receptor set was obtained from a woman aged 80 or over in good health.

This clonotype was observed a handful of times. Written as DNA, the CDR3 is TGTGCCAGCAGCTACGGACAGGAATCACCCCTCCACTTT. Translation gives CASSYGQESPLHF. J is TRBJ1-6 and V is TRBV7-9, with 7 bases aligning to TRBD1. With 4 bases clipped from V and 10 bases from J, the junction kept 4 bases outside the gene matches. In germline, CDR1 is SEHNR, CDR2 FQNEAQ (reference sequence). CDR3 length: 13 amino acids.

The J gene is TRBJ2-5, the V gene TRBV6-2 or TRBV6-3; the match to TRBD1 covers 7 bases. CDR3 length: 15 amino acids. CDR1 is MNHEY, CDR2 SVGEGT, per germline. J was trimmed by 1 base and V by 2 bases; bases with no gene match: 4. The CDR3 bases are TGTGCCAGCAGTTACAGGGACAGACTCCAAGAGACCCAGTACTTC. Its protein is CASSYRDRLQETQYF.